This T cell receptor beta chain appears in the sequencing data of a study of T cell responses to AZD1222 COVID-19 vaccine. Study-wide points: Spike-specific TCR breadth and depth went up after people got two AZD1222 doses. Spike was spanned by vaccine-associated CD4 TCRs, which were dominant at 160-218 and 743-854. Most donors were white British, females outnumbered males, and clonal diversity was possibly underestimated.

Sequenced by immunoSEQ multiplex PCR; TCRdb stores in-frame clones only, minus some. This table has some 130,000 clones, approximately 90% appearing once. This clone appeared a few times. The antigen remains unidentified. CDR3 length: 17 amino acids. Germline lookup yields CDR1 MDHEN and CDR2 SYDVKM. V was cut by 4 bases and J by 5 bases, with 21 bases left in between. The receptor was isolated from an adult who received the AZD1222 COVID-19 vaccine. The rearrangement joins TRBV28 to TRBJ1-5; possible D gene TRBD1, 6 bases. Material: peripheral blood, obtained 28 days after the second AZD1222 dose. The CDR3 DNA reads TGTGCCAGCAGTTGGCGCCTACAGGGCCTGGGGGATCAGCCCCAGCATTTT. This gives the protein CASSWRLQGLGDQPQHF.